The 15 T cell receptor beta chains listed next were all sequenced from one sample in a study of T cell responses to AZD1222 COVID-19 vaccine. Only in-frame clones appear in the TCRdb table, and some are missing; sequencing was by immunoSEQ multiplex PCR. The sample has about 120,000 clones, 90% seen once; the top ten hold about 4.1%. Sample: peripheral blood, taken on day 0 of MenACWY control vaccination. These receptors were taken from an adult in good health.

Only one count was recorded for this clone. The chain combines TRBV28 with TRBJ2-5, with 7 bases identical to TRBD2. V was pared by 8 bases and J by 5 bases, with 14 bases of the junction left unmatched. CDR3 length: 15 amino acids. Looked up from germline, CDR1 is MDHEN and CDR2 is SYDVKM. DNA of the CDR3: TGTGCCAGCTTCTCAGAGTGGGAGGGAGGGGAGACCCAGTACTTC. Amino acid sequence: CASFSEWEGGETQYF.

The gene calls are TRBV15 and TRBJ2-7; a possible D gene is TRBD2 (6 bases). This CDR3 is 14 amino acids long. The germline CDR1 and CDR2 sequences are LNHNV and YYDKDF (reference sequence). V was clipped by 3 bases and J by 4 bases, with 13 bases between them. For the CDR3, the DNA is TGTGCCACCAGCAGGACCAGCGGGTTTTACGAGCAGTACTTC. It encodes CATSRTSGFYEQYF.

The chain joins TRBV6-5 to TRBJ1-1, with D tentatively TRBD1 (5 bases). In germline, CDR1 is MNHEY, CDR2 SVGAGI. V was pared by 5 bases and J by 11 bases, with 24 bases between. This CDR3 has 15 amino acids. CDR3 in amino acids: CASSIPGVGSIMAFF. CDR3 nucleotides: TGTGCCAGCAGTATACCGGGGGTCGGGAGTATCATGGCTTTCTTT.

The chain recombines TRBV9 with TRBJ1-3; D is unclear. V lost 7 bases and J lost 2, with 10 bases in between. The CDR3 contains 13 residues. CDR1 SGDLS and CDR2 YYNGEE come from the germline V gene. The CDR3 bases are TGTGCCAGCTGTGGCATAACTGGAAACACCATATATTTT. Translated, it gives CASCGITGNTIYF.

The chain is built from TRBV28 and TRBJ2-5; 8 positions match TRBD2. The J segment lost 4 bases and the V segment lost 3 bases, leaving 7 bases of the junction unmatched. The CDR3 is 15 residues long. The germline gives CDR1 MDHEN, CDR2 SYDVKM. In nucleotides, the CDR3 is TGTGCCAGCAGTTTCCGCAGCGGGGGAGGAGAGACCCAGTACTTC. Translating gives CASSFRSGGGETQYF.

This chain links TRBV9 with TRBJ1-3; the D gene is possibly TRBD1 (5 bases). V lost 4 bases and J 4 bases, leaving 9 bases between the germline ends. Germline V gene sequence: CDR1 SGDLS, CDR2 YYNGEE. The CDR3 length is 13 residues. The CDR3 loop is CASSTGGGNTIYF. CDR3 bases: TGTGCCAGCAGCACAGGAGGAGGAAACACCATATATTTT.

The chain joins TRBV6-5 to TRBJ1-2, with D tentatively TRBD1 (6 bases). The germline CDR1 and CDR2 sequences are MNHEY and SVGAGI. This CDR3 is 14 amino acids long. Deletions cut 6 bases from V and 2 bases from J, with 13 bases between. This chain's CDR3 is CASRETGLNYGYTF. The CDR3 DNA sequence: TGTGCCAGCAGGGAGACAGGATTAAACTATGGCTACACCTTC.

The chain recombines TRBV18 with TRBJ2-7, with 7 bases lining up with TRBD1. The V and J ends lost 3 bases and 2 bases, in that order; junction bases with no gene match: 4. The length of the CDR3 is 14 residues. The germline V gene encodes CDR1 KGHSH and CDR2 LQKENI. The CDR3 sequence: CASSPGQQAYEQYV. Written as DNA, the CDR3 is TGTGCCAGCTCACCGGGACAGCAAGCCTACGAGCAGTACGTC.

The V gene is TRBV5-1, the J gene TRBJ2-2; 8 bases map to TRBD1. V was clipped by 4 bases and J by 5 bases; unmatched bases: 10. This CDR3 has 16 residues. CDR1 is SGHRS, CDR2 YFSETQ, per germline. CDR3: CASSLDRGSVTGELFF. The CDR3 DNA reads as TGCGCCAGCAGCCTCGACAGGGGTTCGGTTACCGGGGAGCTGTTTTTT.

The rearrangement uses TRBV6-5 and TRBJ2-7; the match to TRBD1 covers 8 bases. V lost 6 bases to trimming and J lost 7 bases; unmatched junction nucleotides: 11. Germline CDR1 MNHEY, CDR2 SVGAGI. This CDR3 is built from 14 residues. This CDR3 is CASSAAGGTWEQYV. For the CDR3, the DNA is TGTGCCAGCAGCGCCGCAGGGGGCACGTGGGAGCAGTACGTC.

The rearrangement uses TRBV20-1 and TRBJ1-5; no firm D call. The CDR3 length is 11 residues. V was cut by 7 bases and J by 6 bases, with 10 bases left in between. Germline CDR1 reads DFQATT; CDR2 reads SNEGSKA (reference sequence). CDR3 protein: CSVVGGQPQHF. The CDR3 DNA reads as TGCAGTGTTGTGGGAGGTCAGCCCCAGCATTTT.

The chain recombines TRBV27 with TRBJ2-7; unclear D gene. CDR3 length: 13 residues. The germline V gene has CDR1 MNHEY and CDR2 SMNVEV (reference sequence). With 4 bases removed from V and 2 bases from J, the gap between germline ends came to 9 bases. The CDR3 region is CASSWARTYEQYF. CDR3 bases: TGTGCCAGCAGTTGGGCCAGAACCTACGAGCAGTACTTC.

V and J are TRBV10-3 and TRBJ1-1; D unclear. Deletions cut 3 bases from V and 0 bases from J, with 5 bases between. CDR3 length equals 13 residues. Per germline, CDR1 ENHRY and CDR2 SYGVKD. The CDR3 DNA reads as TGTGCCATCAGTGAACGCTTGAACACTGAAGCTTTCTTT. Translation: CAISERLNTEAFF.

The chain has TRBV3-1 (or the pseudogene TRBV3-2) and TRBJ1-1, with 10 bases fitting TRBD1. The V gene end was trimmed by 0 bases and the J gene end by 6 bases; junction bases not matched to a gene: 7. Looked up from germline, CDR1 is LGHDT and CDR2 is YNNKEL (reference sequence). The CDR3 is 16 residues long. CDR3 nucleotides: TGTGCCAGCAGCCAAGATAGAGACAGGGGGCTCTCTGAAGCTTTCTTT. It translates to CASSQDRDRGLSEAFF.

This clone has just one count. The rearrangement joins TRBV25-1 to TRBJ2-2, with 9 bases aligning to TRBD1. Germline CDR1 and CDR2: MGHDK and SYGVNS. V was pared by 3 bases and J by 7 bases, with 6 bases of the junction left unmatched. The CDR3 covers 15 residues. The CDR3, as DNA: TGTGCCAGCAGTGATTGGGGACAGGGTGACGGGGAGCTGTTTTTT. This encodes CASSDWGQGDGELFF.